The 20 T cell receptor beta chains in this list originate from one sample, sequenced in a study of T cell changes during pregnancy in multiple sclerosis. The assay was immunoSEQ multiplex PCR, and TCRdb's table has in-frame clones only and misses some. The sample comprises 75,000 to 90,000 clones, over 80% of which are singletons, and roughly 3.5% rests with the top ten. Sequenced here: PBMCs, sampled in the first trimester of pregnancy. These receptors were obtained from a female donor in good health, serving as a control in a pregnancy study. Some clones in this sample may be carry-over from other donors' samples.

This clone was observed many times. The gene calls are TRBV2 and TRBJ2-3; 9 bases are a match to TRBD1. Trimming cost V 10 bases and J 0 bases; bases outside gene matches: 8. The CDR3 has 15 amino acids. Germline V gene lookup returns CDR1 SNHLY and CDR2 FYNNEI. The CDR3 nucleotides are TGTGCCATTTCAACGGGGACAGGGAGCACAGATACGCAGTATTTT. Translation gives CAISTGTGSTDTQYF.

This chain joins TRBV4-3 and TRBJ2-1; no clear D gene. V was pared by 0 bases and J by 0 bases, with 12 bases between. This CDR3 contains 17 residues. Germline values: CDR1 LGHNA, CDR2 YSLEER. Here the CDR3 reads CASSQEWAQHSYNEQFF. Here the CDR3 DNA reads TGCGCCAGCAGCCAAGAGTGGGCCCAGCACTCCTACAATGAGCAGTTCTTC.

This clone was picked up one time. V gene TRBV2 combines with J gene TRBJ2-6; TRBD1 agrees at 7 bases. The CDR3 length is 16 residues. The V gene's germline CDR1 is SNHLY and CDR2 FYNNEI. J lost 0 bases, V lost 11 bases, and 10 bases had no gene match. CDR3 region: CARTGAQISGANVLTF. CDR3 coding DNA: TGTGCCCGAACAGGGGCCCAGATCTCTGGGGCCAACGTCCTGACTTTC.

V and J are TRBV2 and TRBJ2-3, with 9 bases matching TRBD2. Germline lookup yields CDR1 SNHLY and CDR2 FYNNEI. The CDR3 is 15 residues long. The J segment lost 7 bases and the V segment lost 2 bases, leaving 7 bases of the junction unmatched. The CDR3 nucleotides read TGTGCCAGCAGTGAATCGGCGGGGGGGCAATATACGCAGTATTTT. Residues: CASSESAGGQYTQYF.

V usage is TRBV4-1 and J usage is TRBJ1-4, with D maybe TRBD1 (5 bases). V lost 2 bases and J lost 8, with 18 bases in between. The CDR3 covers 16 residues. CDR1 is MGHRA and CDR2 is YSYEKL in the germline V gene. DNA for the CDR3: TGCGCCAGCAGCCAATCGCGGGGGACCCCGGACGAAAAACTGTTTTTT. Translated: CASSQSRGTPDEKLFF.

The chain has TRBV28 and TRBJ1-2; TRBD1 matches at 8 bases. The germline gives CDR1 MDHEN, CDR2 SYDVKM. V was pared by 5 bases and J by 5 bases, with 7 bases of the junction left unmatched. CDR3 length: 14 amino acids. This chain's CDR3 is CASSPRTGKYGYTF. In DNA, the CDR3 is TGTGCCAGCAGTCCCCGGACAGGGAAATATGGCTACACCTTC.

The rearrangement joins TRBV10-3 to TRBJ1-4; 8 bases align to TRBD1. V shed 6 bases, J shed 8 bases, and the junction held 11 bases outside the gene matches. The CDR3 covers 15 residues. CDR1 is ENHRY, CDR2 SYGVKD, per germline. CDR3 sequence (DNA): TGTGCCATCAGCCCTACCGGGACAGGTGACGAAAAACTGTTTTTT. Translating it yields CAISPTGTGDEKLFF.

V is TRBV6-4 and J is TRBJ2-5, with D tentatively TRBD1 (6 bases). The CDR3 spans 15 residues. Looked up from germline, CDR1 is MRHNA and CDR2 is SNTAGT. V gave up 2 bases and J gave up 0 bases, with 10 bases separating them. The CDR3 sequence is CASSDRTAYQETQYF. Here the CDR3 DNA reads TGTGCCAGCAGTGACAGGACAGCGTACCAAGAGACCCAGTACTTC.

The gene calls are TRBV7-6 and TRBJ2-7; TRBD2 matches 9 bases. The junction had 5 bases not matched to a gene; V was cut back by 5 bases and J by 0 bases. This CDR3 contains 15 residues. CDR1 and CDR2 from the germline V gene are SGHVS and FNYEAQ. CDR3: CASSPRGGASYEQYF. In nucleotides, the CDR3 is TGTGCCAGCAGCCCCCGCGGGGGGGCCTCCTACGAGCAGTACTTC.

This chain links TRBV18 with TRBJ2-7; 7 bases fit TRBD1. This CDR3 comprises 14 residues. Germline CDR1 reads KGHSH; CDR2 reads LQKENI. V lost 0 bases and J lost 4; bases outside the gene matches: 3. CDR3 bases: TGTGCCAGCTCACCACCGGGGGACAGTTACGAGCAGTACTTC. Translating gives CASSPPGDSYEQYF.

The chain is built from TRBV5-6 and TRBJ2-3, with a weak D call TRBD2 (6 bases). CDR3 length: 17 amino acids. V was pared by 3 bases and J by 3 bases, with 20 bases between. Germline-derived CDR1 and CDR2 are SGHDT and YYEEEE. CDR3 amino acids: CASSSALERGGTDTQYF. The CDR3 DNA reads as TGTGCCAGCAGCTCCGCTCTCGAGCGTGGGGGGACAGATACGCAGTATTTT. The full variable domain, with the rest looked up from reference TRBV5-6 and TRBJ2-3, is DAGVTQSPTHLIKTRGQQVTLRCSPKSGHDTVSWYQQALGQGPQFIFQYYEEEERQRGNFPDRFSGHQFPNYSSELNVNALLLGDSALYLCASSSALERGGTDTQYFGPGTRLTVL.

V and J are TRBV27 and TRBJ2-1; 10 positions match TRBD2. Trimming at V came to 7 bases and at J to 4 bases, leaving 4 bases not matched to a gene. Germline V gives CDR1 MNHEY, CDR2 SMNVEV (reference sequence). CDR3 length: 14 amino acids. CDR3 in DNA: TGTGCCAGCAAAACTAGCGGGATATACAATGAGCAGTTCTTC. This encodes CASKTSGIYNEQFF.

The chain has TRBV28 and TRBJ2-2, with 8 bases fitting TRBD2. Trimming cost V 4 bases and J 3 bases; bases outside gene matches: 7. The length of the CDR3 is 16 residues. Germline V gene sequence: CDR1 MDHEN, CDR2 SYDVKM. CDR3 region: CASSSLRGGYTGELFF. CDR3 nucleotide sequence: TGTGCCAGCAGTTCCCTCCGGGGGGGATACACCGGGGAGCTGTTTTTT.

CDR3 coding DNA: TGCGCCAGCAGTCAATGGTTGGGGGCGGGCAATCAGCCCCAGCATTTT. Translating gives CASSQWLGAGNQPQHF. The chain is built from TRBV23-1 and TRBJ1-5, with a weak D call TRBD1 (6 bases). Being an ORF, TRBV23-1 has a function that is uncertain. The V end was cut by 1 base, the J end by 2 bases, with 12 bases between. This CDR3 contains 16 residues.

The chain has TRBV5-4 and TRBJ1-6; D is undetermined. Per the germline V gene, CDR1 is SGHNT and CDR2 is YYREEE (reference sequence). This CDR3 contains 16 residues. Trimming took 5 bases from V and 5 from J, leaving 17 bases between them. CDR3 region: CASSSGPPGNNSPLHF. The CDR3 DNA reads TGTGCCAGCAGTTCGGGTCCTCCCGGGAATAATTCACCCCTCCACTTT.

The chain recombines TRBV7-2 with TRBJ2-2, with TRBD2 matching 11 bases. The CDR3 totals 15 residues. V dropped 4 bases and J dropped 7; count of bases not matched to a gene: 5. Germline assignment: CDR1 SGHTA and CDR2 FQGNSA. The DNA of the CDR3 is TGTGCCAGCAGCTACGGACTAGCGGGCAGCGGGGAGCTGTTTTTT. Protein product: CASSYGLAGSGELFF.

This sequence joins TRBV4-2 and TRBJ1-1; maybe TRBD1 (5 bases). Trimming cost V 3 bases and J 4 bases, with 15 bases left between them. The CDR3 covers 15 residues. CDR1 is LGHNA and CDR2 is YNFKEQ in the germline V gene. In nucleotides, the CDR3 is TGTGCCAGCAGCCATATCCCGGGGAGGGGCACTGAAGCTTTCTTT. It specifies CASSHIPGRGTEAFF.

The rearrangement joins TRBV6-1 to TRBJ1-1; 7 bases line up with TRBD1. The CDR3 is 14 amino acids. Unmatched junction bases numbered 7, after V lost 5 bases and J lost 4 bases. Looked up from germline, CDR1 is MNHNS and CDR2 is SASEGT. The CDR3, as DNA: TGTGCCAGCAGTAAGACAGGGTATGGCACTGAAGCTTTCTTT. This encodes CASSKTGYGTEAFF.

The chain carries TRBV6-5 and TRBJ2-5, with D perhaps TRBD2 (5 bases). This CDR3 spans 14 amino acids. CDR1 and CDR2 from the germline V gene are MNHEY and SVGAGI. The V gene lost 6 bases and the J gene lost 5 bases, with 16 bases spanning the gap. The CDR3 loop is CASSPGWGGETQYF. CDR3 nucleotides: TGTGCCAGCAGCCCGGGGTGGGGTGGGGAGACCCAGTACTTC.

The V and J genes are TRBV15 and TRBJ2-6; 10 bases line up with TRBD1. The V segment lost 3 bases and the J segment 0 bases; nucleotides outside the gene matches: 5. The CDR3 has 18 residues. Germline V lookup: CDR1 LNHNV, CDR2 YYDKDF (reference sequence). CDR3 bases: TGTGCCACCAGCAGCCCGGGACAGGGGATCTCTGGGGCCAACGTCCTGACTTTC. Protein sequence: CATSSPGQGISGANVLTF. The whole variable domain, remainder taken from reference TRBV15 and TRBJ2-6, is DAMVIQNPRYQVTQFGKPVTLSCSQTLNHNVMYWYQQKSSQAPKLLFHYYDKDFNNEADTPDNFQSRRPNTSFCFLDIRSPGLGDTAMYLCATSSPGQGISGANVLTFGAGSRLTVL.